This T cell receptor (beta chain) was captured in a study of cytomegalovirus exposure and HLA in healthy donors. This clone was detected only a few times. This CDR3 is built from 12 residues. Germline values: CDR1 MNHNY, CDR2 SVGAGI (reference sequence). Deletions cut 4 bases from V and 5 bases from J, with 8 bases between. 13 Jbeta primers and 60 Vbeta primers were used for the PCR. Clones were sequenced by immunoSEQ multiplex PCR, and TCRdb holds only the in-frame ones, with some missing. This sample has approximately 240,000 clones, with 70% to 85% found just once. This sequence was found in a woman aged 40 to 55 in good health and CMV-seronegative. Sequencing input: PBMCs. The V call is TRBV6-6, the J call TRBJ1-1; D is possibly TRBD1 (5 bases). The CDR3 protein is CASSFRETEAFF. The CDR3 nucleotides read TGTGCCAGCAGTTTCAGGGAAACTGAAGCTTTCTTT.